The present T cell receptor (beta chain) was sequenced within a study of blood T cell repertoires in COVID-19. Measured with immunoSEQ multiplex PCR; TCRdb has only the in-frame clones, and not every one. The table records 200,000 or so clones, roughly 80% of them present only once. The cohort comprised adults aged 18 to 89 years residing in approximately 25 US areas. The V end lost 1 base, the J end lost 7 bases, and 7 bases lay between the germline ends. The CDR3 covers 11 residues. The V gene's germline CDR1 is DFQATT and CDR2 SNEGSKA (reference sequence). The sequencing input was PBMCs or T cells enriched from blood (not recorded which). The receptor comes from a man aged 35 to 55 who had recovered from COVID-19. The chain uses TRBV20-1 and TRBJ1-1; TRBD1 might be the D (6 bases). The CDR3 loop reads CSARGGGEAFF. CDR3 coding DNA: TGCAGTGCTAGAGGAGGGGGTGAAGCTTTCTTT.